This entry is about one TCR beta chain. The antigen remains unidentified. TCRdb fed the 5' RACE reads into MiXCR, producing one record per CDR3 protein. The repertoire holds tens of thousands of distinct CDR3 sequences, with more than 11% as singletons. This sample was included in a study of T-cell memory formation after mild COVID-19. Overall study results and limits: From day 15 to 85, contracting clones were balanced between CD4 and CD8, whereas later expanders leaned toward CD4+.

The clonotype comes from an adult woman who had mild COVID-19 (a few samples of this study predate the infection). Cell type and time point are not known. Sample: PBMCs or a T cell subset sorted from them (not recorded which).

The chain's CDR3 is CASRGQRLDDNEQFF. CDR3 DNA: TGTGCCAGCAGGGGACAGCGATTAGATGACAATGAGCAGTTCTTC. The V and J genes are TRBV6-2 or TRBV6-3 and TRBJ2-1, with 7 bases identical to TRBD1. Germline assignment: CDR1 MNHEY and CDR2 SVGEGT. The length of the CDR3 is 15 residues. Trimming cost V 6 bases and J 5 bases; bases outside gene matches: 10.